The T cell receptor beta chain described here comes from a study of sequential checkpoint blockade in melanoma. The wider study: Arm A got nivolumab then ipilimumab; arm B the reverse, 1:1. Each arm's sequence ended with maintenance nivolumab.

The CDR3 covers 14 residues. The germline V gene encodes CDR1 SGDLS and CDR2 YYNGEE. V gave up 4 bases and J gave up 3 bases, with 12 bases separating them. Clones were read by immunoSEQ multiplex PCR, and TCRdb kept only the in-frame ones, dropping some. The repertoire includes about 27,000 clones, approximately 77% of them detected once, and more than 10% sits in the top ten. Treatment described: randomized to nivolumab then ipilimumab (arm A) or the reverse (arm B). Patients had received no earlier DNA-damaging chemotherapy. From thawed PBMCs, live CD3+CD8+ cells negative for CD19 and CD56 were sorted.

The V and J genes are TRBV9 and TRBJ2-3, with D perhaps TRBD2 (6 bases). The clonotype was recovered from a human donor with melanoma. The material was CD8+ T cells sorted from blood (inferred from file names), obtained from a patient given nivolumab and ipilimumab in sequence. CDR3 sequence: CASSFGGITDTQYF. CDR3 bases: TGTGCCAGCAGCTTTGGGGGGATTACAGATACGCAGTATTTT. The full variable domain, rest sourced from reference TRBV9 and TRBJ2-3, is DSGVTQTPKHLITATGQRVTLRCSPRSGDLSVYWYQQSLDQGLQFLIQYYNGEERAKGNILERFSAQQFPDLHSELNLSSLELGDSALYFCASSFGGITDTQYFGPGTRLTVL.